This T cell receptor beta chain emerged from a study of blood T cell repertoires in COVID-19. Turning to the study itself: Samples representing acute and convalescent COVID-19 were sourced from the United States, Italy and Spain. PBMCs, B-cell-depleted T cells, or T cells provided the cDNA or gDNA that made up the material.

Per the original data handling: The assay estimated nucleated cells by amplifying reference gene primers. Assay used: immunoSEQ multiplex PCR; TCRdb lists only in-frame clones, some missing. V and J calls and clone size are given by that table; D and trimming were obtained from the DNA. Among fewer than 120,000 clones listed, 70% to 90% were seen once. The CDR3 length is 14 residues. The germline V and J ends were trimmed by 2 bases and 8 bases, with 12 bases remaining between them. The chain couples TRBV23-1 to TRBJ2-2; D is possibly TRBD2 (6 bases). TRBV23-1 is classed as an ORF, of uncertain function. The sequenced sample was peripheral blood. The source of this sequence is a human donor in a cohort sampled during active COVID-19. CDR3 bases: TGCGCCAGCAGTCAAACGGGAGTCTCTGGGGAGCTGTTTTTT. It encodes CASSQTGVSGELFF.